The 8 T cell receptor beta chains below were found in one sample sequenced in a study of blood T cell repertoires in COVID-19. Sequencing used immunoSEQ multiplex PCR; TCRdb keeps in-frame clones, though not all of them. The table has 24,000 or so clones, 88% seen once; the top ten hold around 20%. The sequenced material came from peripheral blood. These receptors were taken from a man between 65 and 79 years old in a cohort sampled during active COVID-19.

The chain has TRBV30 and TRBJ2-7; 12 nucleotides match TRBD1. From germline, CDR1 is GTSNPN and CDR2 SVGIG (reference sequence). CDR3 length: 19 amino acids. After removal of 1 base from V and 3 bases from J, the junction contained 16 bases not matched to a gene. For the CDR3, the DNA is TGTGCCTGGAGTGCGGGACAGGGGGCTAGCGGGTCCCCTTACTACGAGCAGTACTTC. Amino acids: CAWSAGQGASGSPYYEQYF.

The V gene is TRBV28, the J gene TRBJ2-7; TRBD2 aligns across 9 bases. Germline V gene data show CDR1 as MDHEN and CDR2 as SYDVKM. With 7 bases clipped from V and 5 bases from J, the junction kept 6 bases outside the gene matches. The CDR3 loop spans 13 amino acids. CDR3: CASTAGGIHEQYF. CDR3 coding DNA: TGTGCCAGCACTGCGGGAGGGATCCACGAGCAGTACTTC.

V and J are TRBV7-9 and TRBJ1-4; 9 bases line up with TRBD1. Germline V lookup: CDR1 SEHNR, CDR2 FQNEAQ (reference sequence). V trimming: 4 bases; J trimming: 5 bases; junction bases outside the gene matches: 8. The CDR3 covers 16 residues. The CDR3 nucleotides read TGTGCCAGCAGCTCATTTAACAGGGGGCTGAATGAAAAACTGTTTTTT. It translates to CASSSFNRGLNEKLFF.

The chain carries TRBV30 and TRBJ2-7, with 11 positions matching TRBD2. J gave up 4 bases and V 1 base, and 12 bases lay outside the gene matches. This CDR3 spans 17 amino acids. Looked up from germline, CDR1 is GTSNPN and CDR2 is SVGIG (reference sequence). Written as DNA, the CDR3 is TGTGCCTGGAGTGAGGCAGGACTAGCGGGTCCAGGGTACGAGCAGTACTTC. Protein: CAWSEAGLAGPGYEQYF. The whole variable domain, filled in from reference TRBV30 and TRBJ2-7, reads SQTIHQWPATLVQPVGSPLSLECTVEGTSNPNLYWYRQAAGRGLQLLFYSVGIGQISSEVPQNLSASRPQDRQFILSSKKLLLSDSGFYLCAWSEAGLAGPGYEQYFGPGTRLTVT.

The chain employs TRBV4-2 and TRBJ2-1; tentative D call: TRBD2 (6 bases). V was trimmed by 4 bases and J by 4 bases, leaving 8 bases between them. Germline V gene lookup returns CDR1 LGHNA and CDR2 YNFKEQ. The CDR3 consists of 13 residues. As DNA, the CDR3 is TGTGCCAGCAGCCCCGGGAGTTACAATGAGCAGTTCTTC. Its protein product is CASSPGSYNEQFF.

V is TRBV15 and J is TRBJ2-7, with 7 bases lining up with TRBD1. CDR3 length: 13 amino acids. Germline lookup yields CDR1 LNHNV and CDR2 YYDKDF (reference sequence). Trimming removed 2 bases from V and 2 bases from J; junction bases left unmatched: 0. CDR3 sequence reads: CATSRQGAYEQYF. In DNA, the CDR3 is TGTGCCACCAGCAGACAGGGGGCCTACGAGCAGTACTTC.

V usage is TRBV19 and J usage is TRBJ2-3; D unresolved. This CDR3 comprises 16 residues. V was cut by 6 bases and J by 0 bases, with 16 bases left in between. Looked up from germline, CDR1 is LNHDA and CDR2 is SQIVND (reference sequence). CDR3 coding DNA: TGTGCCAGTAGATCACATCGGAGCGCTAGCACAGATACGCAGTATTTT. Translating it yields CASRSHRSASTDTQYF.

The chain links TRBV7-3 to TRBJ2-1, with D tentatively TRBD2 (5 bases). The germline gives CDR1 SGHTA, CDR2 FQGTGA. CDR3 length: 13 amino acids. V was clipped by 2 bases and J by 6 bases, with 8 bases between them. This CDR3 reads CASSLGLANEQFF. In nucleotides, the CDR3 is TGTGCCAGCAGCTTAGGGCTAGCCAATGAGCAGTTCTTC. Looking up the rest from reference TRBV7-3 and TRBJ2-1 gives the full variable domain: GAGVSQTPSNKVTEKGKYVELRCDPISGHTALYWYRQSLGQGPEFLIYFQGTGAADDSGLPNDRFFAVRPEGSVSTLKIQRTERGDSAVYLCASSLGLANEQFFGPGTRLTVL.